This T cell receptor beta chain was recorded in a study of T cells in Graves' hyperthyroidism and ophthalmopathy (dated by TCRdb to the late 2010s). Broadly, across the study: Peripheral blood was sampled at the time of initial diagnosis, prior to any treatment. Following sampling, methimazole starting at 30 mg daily was given to hyperthyroidism patients, and high-dose intravenous methylprednisolone was given to ophthalmopathy patients. Thyroid tissue and blood T-cell repertoires from roughly six Graves' hyperthyroidism patients were also compared in the study. A discovery cohort of fewer than 110 patients, approximately 44 with Graves' ophthalmopathy and approximately 55 with stable Graves' hyperthyroidism, was used to find distinguishing TCR V-J signatures. For training and testing, the 95 to 100 patients in the discovery cohort were randomly divided in a 7:3 ratio. The paper reports TCR Vbeta CDR3 sequencing of some 140 peripheral blood samples: fewer than 50 ophthalmopathy, 75 to 80 hyperthyroidism and approximately 17 progressor patients. An independent validation cohort of under 20 hyperthyroidism patients and approximately 15 patients who later progressed to ophthalmopathy tested prospective prediction of ophthalmopathy. Study-wide conclusions, independent of this receptor: No statistical method was used to fix the sample size in advance, and group allocation was not hidden from the investigators. Most expanded thyroid clonotypes (frequency above 0.001) were also found in blood, which suggests that blood repertoires may mirror thyroid immune responses. A model built on a 13 V-J signature distinguished ophthalmopathy from stable hyperthyroidism, reaching 85% to 90% sensitivity and 81.08% specificity in cross-validation and 80%/75% in testing. In validation, the model predicted progression to ophthalmopathy with 65% to 71% sensitivity and approximately 74% specificity, a median of 6.5 months before onset.

In the ophthalmopathy patients, disease was moderately to severely active, with a Clinical Activity Score of 3 or more, a NOSPECS grade of 4 or more, and a duration of less than 3 months. Patients with uncontrolled infections, other autoimmune diseases, pregnancy or lactation were excluded. Diagnoses were established on the basis of clinical symptoms, serum thyroxine and TRAb, thyroid ultrasound, and orbital computed tomography. PBMCs were isolated from 8 to 10 ml of fresh peripheral blood by Ficoll-Paque density gradient centrifugation. Total RNA was extracted using Trizol reagent, and RNA quality was assessed on an Agilent 2100 Bioanalyzer. At the junction V is shortened by 4 bases and J by 3 bases, with 15 bases in between. Reading the germline V gene (reference sequence) gives CDR1 SEHNR and CDR2 FQNEAQ. The CDR3 starts with the cysteine, ends with the phenylalanine, and has 15 residues. The read is trimmed to its CDR3 DNA, 45 bases read in frame from base 1.

This clonotype was seen at least ten times. Its antigen is still unknown. Per-base quality was not reported, and no clone a single base away is much larger than it. Amplification of TCR beta CDR3 regions was carried out from RNA transcripts. A first-round RT-PCR of the TCR CDR3 used the HTBI primer set with the Qiagen OneStep RT-PCR kit. Libraries were constructed in a second round of multiplex PCR, after which size selection and purification were carried out. Sequencing of the libraries was done on an Illumina HiSeq2000 using paired-end 100 bp reads. Concerning the study's data processing: Raw data were processed with SOAPnuke, discarding reads with adapters, uncalled bases, mean Phred below 15, or no exact constant-primer or identifier match. High-quality paired reads were merged with COPE v1.2.5, and unique nucleotide sequences were defined as clonotypes. Clonotypes were aligned to IMGT TRBV, TRBD and TRBJ reference segments using MiTCR v1.1. The analysis included only V-J combinations with a frequency above 0.0001, which together covered around 99% of the repertoires. The TCS score was defined as the ratio of F50 (clonal expansion) to E x V (chaos), calculated using BLOSUM62-based TCRdist between CDR3 peptides within each V-J. Welch's t-statistics and random forest reduced fewer than 550 V-J features to 10 to 15, which were used in a naive Bayes classifier (R e1071). Using fastp trimming at Q25 and MiXCR clonotype assembly, TCRdb reanalyzed the public sequencing data and kept in-frame beta chains. Each entry is one CDR3 protein sequence, shown with its most common DNA and genes. The V and J calls come from TCRdb's annotation, not from the publication. A total of 250,000 to 400,000 distinct CDR3 sequences appear in this sample, 12% to 15% of them only once. The ten largest account for 30% to 40% of the sample.

The rearrangement joined TRBV7-9 to TRBJ1-1; matching of 5 bases hints at TRBD1 as the D gene. The clonotype comes from a middle-aged woman with Graves' ophthalmopathy. Sequencing used blood. The CDR3 protein: CASSYRGRGDTEAFF. The nucleotides read TGTGCCAGCAGCTACCGGGGGAGAGGGGACACTGAAGCTTTCTTT.